These 25 T cell receptor beta chains share one sample of origin, sequenced in a study of pediatric ulcerative colitis. Sequencing was performed with immunoSEQ multiplex PCR; in TCRdb, only in-frame clones are kept and a portion is missing. The sample carries over 10,000 clones, 70% to 80% recorded once. The rectum was sampled with one to two pinch biopsies at colonoscopy. The sample consisted of gut tissue. The source is a boy aged 5-17 years who was a control in a study of pediatric ulcerative colitis.

The chain carries TRBV10-3 and TRBJ1-2, with 8 bases that match TRBD1. CDR1 and CDR2 from the germline V gene are ENHRY and SYGVKD. The CDR3 spans 17 residues. Unmatched junction bases numbered 11, after V lost 1 base and J lost 4 bases. In nucleotides, the CDR3 is TGTGCCATCAGTGAGTTCCACTTCAGGGGGCATAGCTATGGCTACACCTTC. Its protein product is CAISEFHFRGHSYGYTF.

Concerning this clone itself: The sample carries other DNA sequences with the same CDR3. This chain links TRBV19 with TRBJ1-5; the match to TRBD1 covers 8 bases. Germline CDR1 LNHDA, CDR2 SQIVND (reference sequence). The CDR3 spans 13 residues. V was pared by 6 bases and J by 2 bases, with 0 bases of the junction left unmatched. Written as DNA, the CDR3 is TGTGCCAGTAGGGGACAGGGCAATCAGCCCCAGCATTTT. Encoded protein: CASRGQGNQPQHF.

CDR3 coding DNA: TGTGCCTGGACTAGCGGACCAACAAAGCTGTTTTTT. Its translation is CAWTSGPTKLFF. The V call is TRBV6-1, the J call TRBJ2-2; 10 positions match TRBD2. This CDR3 spans 12 amino acids. Per the germline V gene, CDR1 is MNHNS and CDR2 is SASEGT. Unmatched junction bases numbered 9, after V lost 11 bases and J lost 12 bases.

This chain links TRBV11-2 with TRBJ2-3; D not resolved. Germline lookup yields CDR1 SGHAT and CDR2 FQNNGV. V gave up 4 bases and J gave up 1 base, with 15 bases separating them. This CDR3 has 16 amino acids. The CDR3 protein is CASSYGFGLRTDTQYF. CDR3 sequence (DNA): TGTGCCAGCAGCTACGGGTTCGGCCTCCGCACAGATACGCAGTATTTT. The full variable domain, with the rest looked up from reference TRBV11-2 and TRBJ2-3, is EAGVAQSPRYKIIEKRQSVAFWCNPISGHATLYWYQQILGQGPKLLIQFQNNGVVDDSQLPKDRFSAERLKGVDSTLKIQPAKLEDSAVYLCASSYGFGLRTDTQYFGPGTRLTVL.

The J gene is TRBJ1-2, the V gene TRBV29-1; 7 nucleotides agree with TRBD1. In germline, CDR1 is SQVTM, CDR2 ANQGSEA. The ends lost 7 bases at V and 8 bases at J; junction bases unmatched: 10. This CDR3 contains 12 residues. DNA of the CDR3: TGCAGCGGTTGCCGGACAGGAGACGGCTACACCTTC. Its translation: CSGCRTGDGYTF. Drawing the rest from reference TRBV29-1 and TRBJ1-2, the complete variable domain is SAVISQKPSRDICQRGTSLTIQCQVDSQVTMMFWYRQQPGQSLTLIATANQGSEATYESGFVIDKFPISRPNLTFSTLTVSNMSPEDSSIYLCSGCRTGDGYTFGSGTRLTVV.

This chain joins TRBV6-1 and TRBJ2-7; 15 bases are a match to TRBD2. This CDR3 has 18 amino acids. Germline-derived CDR1 and CDR2 are MNHNS and SASEGT. J was trimmed by 2 bases and V by 2 bases; bases with no gene match: 7. CDR3 loop: CASSESGTSGRPAYEQYV. The CDR3 DNA is TGTGCCAGCAGTGAATCGGGGACTAGCGGGAGGCCCGCCTACGAGCAGTACGTC.

The chain couples TRBV12-5 to TRBJ2-3; D perhaps matches TRBD2 (5 bases). V lost 5 bases, J lost 0 bases, and 15 bases lay in between. The length of the CDR3 is 16 residues. Germline-derived CDR1 and CDR2 are LGHNT and FRNRAP. CDR3 in amino acids: CASGPRTFPSTDTQYF. The CDR3 DNA sequence: TGTGCTAGTGGTCCCCGGACTTTCCCTAGCACAGATACGCAGTATTTT. Drawing the rest from reference TRBV12-5 and TRBJ2-3, the complete variable domain is DARVTQTPRHKVTEMGQEVTMRCQPILGHNTVFWYRQTMMQGLELLAYFRNRAPLDDSGMPKDRFSAEMPDATLATLKIQPSEPRDSAVYFCASGPRTFPSTDTQYFGPGTRLTVL.

This clone turned up a few times. The V call is TRBV7-2, the J call TRBJ1-5, with D perhaps matching TRBD1 (5 bases). The V end lost 4 bases, the J end lost 2 bases, and 12 bases lay between the germline ends. The germline V gene encodes CDR1 SGHTA and CDR2 FQGNSA. The CDR3 contains 15 residues. CDR3 DNA: TGTGCCAGCAGCTATGGGGGAGGGGGCAATCAGCCCCAGCATTTT. Translated, it gives CASSYGGGGNQPQHF.

This clone turned up a few times. The V call is TRBV4-3, the J call TRBJ2-3; TRBD2 matches at 7 bases. Unmatched junction bases numbered 5, after V lost 4 bases and J lost 1 base. The CDR3 contains 15 residues. In germline, CDR1 is LGHNA, CDR2 YSLEER. The CDR3: CASSLIAGGTDTQYF. The CDR3 DNA reads TGCGCCAGCAGCCTAATAGCGGGCGGCACAGATACGCAGTATTTT.

A few counts support this clone. The J gene is TRBJ2-1, the V gene TRBV7-2, with 11 bases that match TRBD1. The V segment lost 5 bases and the J segment 9 bases; nucleotides outside the gene matches: 9. The CDR3 runs to 15 residues. Germline V gives CDR1 SGHTA, CDR2 FQGNSA. CDR3 DNA: TGTGCCAGCAGCGCCGGGACAGGGGGGTTTTTTGAGCAGTTCTTC. Translated: CASSAGTGGFFEQFF.

The table lists this clone with a count of one. V gene TRBV10-3 combines with J gene TRBJ1-1; 11 bases are shared with TRBD1. Per germline, CDR1 ENHRY and CDR2 SYGVKD. With 10 bases clipped from V and 0 bases from J, the junction kept 7 bases outside the gene matches. This CDR3 contains 15 residues. CDR3 loop: CATKDRGLMNTEAFF. In DNA, the CDR3 is TGTGCCACAAAGGACAGGGGGCTTATGAACACTGAAGCTTTCTTT.

The chain couples TRBV7-9 to TRBJ2-7; 15 positions match TRBD2. The length of the CDR3 is 15 residues. Losses at the gene ends were 4 bases for V and 3 bases for J; bases not matched to a gene: 1. Germline V gene lookup returns CDR1 SEHNR and CDR2 FQNEAQ (reference sequence). The CDR3, as DNA: TGTGCCAGCAGCTCGGGACTAGCGGGAGGCTACGAGCAGTACTTC. The encoded protein is CASSSGLAGGYEQYF.

CDR3 region: CSVLMRGTTNTGELFF. The CDR3 DNA is TGCAGCGTACTAATGCGGGGGACAACGAACACCGGGGAGCTGTTTTTT. The rearrangement links TRBV29-1 to TRBJ2-2, with D tentatively TRBD2 (7 bases). This CDR3 is 16 amino acids long. CDR1 and CDR2 from the germline V gene are SQVTM and ANQGSEA. The V end was cut by 6 bases, the J end by 0 bases, with 17 bases between.

This clone was counted a single time. This rearrangement joins TRBV2 to TRBJ2-5; 7 bases are a match to TRBD2. The CDR3 runs to 13 residues. The V gene end was trimmed by 4 bases and the J gene end by 2 bases; junction bases not matched to a gene: 1. Germline CDR1 is SNHLY and CDR2 is FYNNEI. The CDR3 nucleotides read TGTGCCAGCAGTGGGGGGGGACAAGAGACCCAGTACTTC. Its protein is CASSGGGQETQYF. Full variable domain (remainder filled in from reference TRBV2 and TRBJ2-5): EPEVTQTPSHQVTQMGQEVILRCVPISNHLYFYWYRQILGQKVEFLVSFYNNEISEKSEIFDDQFSVERPDGSNFTLKIRSTKLEDSAMYFCASSGGGQETQYFGPGTRLLVL.

The CDR3 nucleotides read TGTGCCAGCAGCCCCACAGGGTCCCGCTGGGGGGGTGGCTACACCTTC. Protein: CASSPTGSRWGGGYTF. The gene calls are TRBV7-9 and TRBJ1-2; perhaps TRBD1 as D (6 bases). The CDR3 has 16 amino acids. Germline lookup yields CDR1 SEHNR and CDR2 FQNEAQ (reference sequence). V lost 5 bases to trimming and J lost 7 bases, with 23 bases between them.

The table lists this clone with a few counts. The J gene is TRBJ2-5, the V gene TRBV27, with 10 bases matching TRBD1. Germline V CDR1 and CDR2: MNHEY, SMNVEV (reference sequence). V was pared by 5 bases and J by 5 bases, with 8 bases of the junction left unmatched. The CDR3 covers 15 residues. Here the CDR3 reads CASSDRQGAGETQYF. CDR3 nucleotide sequence: TGTGCCAGCAGTGACCGACAGGGGGCAGGGGAGACCCAGTACTTC.

V and J are TRBV10-3 and TRBJ1-4; D ambiguous. Germline CDR1 and CDR2: ENHRY and SYGVKD. This CDR3 has 13 amino acids. The V end was cut by 4 bases, the J end by 4 bases, with 7 bases between. CDR3 amino acids: CAISALGNEKLFF. Here the CDR3 DNA reads TGTGCCATCAGTGCACTGGGTAATGAAAAACTGTTTTTT.

The J gene is TRBJ2-6, the V gene TRBV4-3; TRBD1 might be the D (6 bases). V was clipped by 1 base and J by 0 bases, with 13 bases between them. The CDR3 covers 18 residues. The germline CDR1 and CDR2 sequences are LGHNA and YSLEER. CDR3 bases: TGCGCCAGCAGCCAAGTATGGGACACAGTCTCTGGGGCCAACGTCCTGACTTTC. Encoded protein: CASSQVWDTVSGANVLTF.

The J gene is TRBJ2-3, the V gene TRBV11-1; the match to TRBD2 covers 9 bases. There are 16 residues in the CDR3. V lost 6 bases to trimming and J lost 5 bases; unmatched junction nucleotides: 12. CDR1 and CDR2 from the germline V gene are SGHAT and FQDESV (reference sequence). CDR3 in amino acids: CASSSGRKGRGDTQYF. DNA for the CDR3: TGTGCCAGCAGTAGCGGGAGAAAAGGACGCGGAGATACGCAGTATTTT.

The chain employs TRBV29-1 and TRBJ2-5; D uncertain. This CDR3 is built from 11 residues. V gave up 0 bases and J gave up 1 base, with 0 bases separating them. CDR1 and CDR2 from the germline V gene are SQVTM and ANQGSEA. CDR3 residues: CSVEDQETQYF. CDR3 bases: TGCAGCGTTGAAGACCAAGAGACCCAGTACTTC.

The chain employs TRBV19 and TRBJ1-1; D is possibly TRBD1 (5 bases). The germline gives CDR1 LNHDA, CDR2 SQIVND (reference sequence). The CDR3 spans 19 residues. The V and J ends lost 3 bases and 0 bases respectively, with 23 bases between them. As DNA, the CDR3 is TGTGCCAGTAGTATTGGGAGGGGCTCGGGGTCAGGAATGAACACTGAAGCTTTCTTT. Protein: CASSIGRGSGSGMNTEAFF.

V usage is TRBV27 and J usage is TRBJ2-2; 8 nucleotides match TRBD1. Germline V CDR1 and CDR2: MNHEY, SMNVEV (reference sequence). The CDR3 totals 14 residues. The junction had 4 bases not matched to a gene; V was cut back by 6 bases and J by 4 bases. The CDR3 is CASRRTGGTGELFF. The CDR3 bases are TGTGCCAGCAGAAGAACAGGGGGCACCGGGGAGCTGTTTTTT.

This clone was counted a single time. V usage is TRBV5-5 and J usage is TRBJ2-3; 7 bases are shared with TRBD2. The CDR3 covers 15 residues. The germline V gene has CDR1 SGHKS and CDR2 YYEKEE (reference sequence). V gave up 2 bases and J gave up 2 bases; unmatched junction bases: 5. CDR3 protein: CASSFQGGNTDTQYF. CDR3 nucleotide sequence: TGTGCCAGCAGCTTCCAGGGAGGGAACACAGATACGCAGTATTTT.

This clone showed up just a few times. The V call is TRBV10-3, the J call TRBJ2-5, with TRBD1 as a possible D gene (7 bases). The CDR3 is 16 amino acids. V dropped 6 bases and J dropped 1 base, with 18 bases sitting between them. From germline, CDR1 is ENHRY and CDR2 SYGVKD. DNA for the CDR3: TGTGCCATCAGACCCACAGGGGAGGTAGGCCAAGAGACCCAGTACTTC. Translation gives CAIRPTGEVGQETQYF.

This chain uses TRBV25-1 with TRBJ2-7; no definite D call. V lost 1 base and J 1 base, leaving 14 bases between the germline ends. The length of the CDR3 is 16 residues. CDR1 and CDR2 from the germline V gene are MGHDK and SYGVNS. CDR3: CASSESRVGMSYEQYF. In DNA, the CDR3 is TGTGCCAGCAGTGAATCTAGGGTAGGGATGTCCTACGAGCAGTACTTC.